Given below is one T cell receptor (beta chain) in context. Original analysis: Cell counts per sample came from amplifying reference gene primers. Clones were sequenced by immunoSEQ multiplex PCR, and TCRdb holds only the in-frame ones, with some missing. V and J calls and clone size are copied from that table; D and trimming were computed from the DNA. The sample records 200,000 to 250,000 clones, about 90% being singletons. Germline V CDR1 and CDR2: SGHNT, YYREEE (reference sequence). The CDR3 is 14 amino acids. V lost 3 bases and J 1 base, leaving 10 bases between the germline ends. These data come from a study of blood T cell repertoires in COVID-19.

The sequencing input was PBMCs or T cells enriched from blood (not recorded which). The J gene is TRBJ2-5, the V gene TRBV5-4; D call uncertain. This sequence originates from a woman younger than 45 with acute COVID-19. The CDR3: CASSSSGSQETQYF. CDR3 nucleotides: TGTGCCAGCAGCTCATCAGGTAGCCAAGAGACCCAGTACTTC.